This TCR beta chain emerged from a study of T cells in Graves' hyperthyroidism and ophthalmopathy. This clonotype was seen many times. The CDR3 runs to 14 residues. CDR1 is SGHRS and CDR2 is YFSETQ in the germline V gene. Trimming took off 3 bases at V and 4 bases at J, with 10 bases between the two ends. Using RNA transcripts as the source, TCR beta CDR3 regions were amplified. HTBI primers were used for first-round RT-PCR of the TCR CDR3. MiXCR, run by TCRdb on the multiplex PCR reads, gives a single entry per CDR3 protein. The table has approximately 380,000 distinct CDR3 sequences, roughly 18% seen once. Orbital computed tomography, thyroid ultrasound, serum thyroxine and TRAb, and clinical symptoms together informed the diagnoses.

Sequencing used blood. The receptor was derived from a man aged 18 to 29 with Graves' ophthalmopathy. The chain carries TRBV5-1 and TRBJ1-4, with D perhaps matching TRBD1 (6 bases). As DNA, the CDR3 is TGCGCCAGCAGCTCCGGACAGAGTAATGAAAAACTGTTTTTT. This sequence encodes CASSSGQSNEKLFF.